One T cell receptor beta chain is described in this entry. The data were taken from a study of blood T cell repertoires in COVID-19. The overall study: From the United States, Italy and Spain came samples of acute and convalescent COVID-19. The cDNA or gDNA used as material had been derived from T cells, B-cell-depleted T cells, or PBMCs.

Per the original methods: Reference gene primer amplification gave estimated nucleated cell counts. Method: immunoSEQ multiplex PCR; TCRdb's copy keeps in-frame clones and lacks some. The V and J calls and clone size come from that table; D and trimming were worked out from the DNA. The sample includes 300,000 to 350,000 clones, about 91% of them seen just once. The Seattle patients, enrolled during active infection, were followed longitudinally. The CDR3 consists of 17 residues. The V gene's germline CDR1 is MDHEN and CDR2 SYDVKM. Germline trimming cut 5 bases from V and 3 bases from J; bases unmatched to any gene: 9.

The rearrangement joins TRBV28 to TRBJ2-7, with 14 positions matching TRBD2. The specimen sequenced was peripheral blood. The source of this sequence is a man in his thirties or forties with COVID-19, enrolled during active disease. The CDR3 loop reads CASSPGTSGRNLYEQYF. The CDR3, as DNA: TGTGCCAGCAGTCCCGGGACTAGCGGGAGAAACCTCTACGAGCAGTACTTC.